Below are 4 T cell receptor beta chains sequenced from a single sample in a study of blood T cell repertoires in COVID-19 (TCRdb year 2020). Receptors were amplified or captured by the immunoSEQ multiplex PCR assay. The clones in this table, taken by TCRdb from immuneACCESS, are in-frame only. Not every clone is retained; where verified, under half of the shortfall comes from an unresolved V gene, and the cause of the rest is unknown. The sample includes some 170,000 clones, with roughly 82% observed a single time. The ten biggest clones cover 8.4% of the sample. Sequencing was performed on peripheral blood. These TCRs come from a woman aged 70-85 years with acute or convalescent COVID-19.

The chain recombines TRBV4-3 with TRBJ2-1, with D perhaps matching TRBD2 (6 bases). V lost 0 bases and J 8 bases, leaving 17 bases between the germline ends. Germline assignment: CDR1 LGHNA and CDR2 YSLEER. CDR3 length: 16 residues. The CDR3 loop reads CASSQDLGAGSDEQFF. Written as DNA, the CDR3 is TGCGCCAGCAGCCAAGATTTGGGAGCGGGTAGCGATGAGCAGTTCTTC.

Concerning this clone: Distinct nucleotide sequences in the sample also encode this CDR3. The gene calls are TRBV30 and TRBJ2-1, with D unclear. The CDR3 sequence is 11 residues long. Germline CDR1 and CDR2: GTSNPN and SVGIG (reference sequence). Trimming took 0 bases from V and 7 from J, leaving 4 bases between them. The chain's CDR3 is CAWSVLNEQFF. In nucleotides, the CDR3 is TGTGCCTGGAGTGTCCTGAATGAGCAGTTCTTC.

This chain connects TRBV15 to TRBJ1-2; D unresolved. V was clipped by 1 base and J by 4 bases, with 13 bases between them. Germline assignment: CDR1 LNHNV and CDR2 YYDKDF (reference sequence). The CDR3 loop spans 15 amino acids. The CDR3 sequence is CATSRGGTALYGYTF. The CDR3 DNA follows: TGTGCCACCAGCAGAGGAGGAACCGCCCTCTATGGCTACACCTTC.

This sequence joins TRBV11-2 and TRBJ2-1; TRBD2 might be the D (7 bases). CDR3 length equals 14 residues. Per the germline V gene, CDR1 is SGHAT and CDR2 is FQNNGV. V was trimmed by 4 bases and J by 9 bases, leaving 16 bases between them. The CDR3 sequence is CASSWGGGAPEQFF. The CDR3 region has the DNA TGTGCCAGCAGCTGGGGAGGGGGGGCCCCTGAGCAGTTCTTC.